This TCR beta chain was recovered during a study of T cell responses to AZD1222 COVID-19 vaccine. Study results and caveats: Just six people given AZD1222 tested seropositive at baseline.

Details on this clone: The antigen is unknown.

This CDR3 is 12 amino acids long. The germline gives CDR1 SGHNT, CDR2 YYREEE (reference sequence). Trimming took 4 bases from V and 6 from J; bases not matched to a gene: 4. TCRdb's copy holds only in-frame clones and misses some; the assay was immunoSEQ multiplex PCR. The sample has 100,000 to 120,000 clones, about 95% seen once. This TCR was sampled from an adult who received the AZD1222 COVID-19 vaccine. This chain joins TRBV5-4 and TRBJ2-7; 7 bases map to TRBD1. Sequences were derived from peripheral blood, sampled 28 days after the second AZD1222 dose. CDR3 amino acids: CASSLTGVEQYF. The DNA for the CDR3 is TGTGCCAGCAGCCTCACAGGGGTCGAGCAGTACTTC. Full variable domain (remainder filled in from reference TRBV5-4 and TRBJ2-7): ETGVTQSPTHLIKTRGQQVTLRCSSQSGHNTVSWYQQALGQGPQFIFQYYREEENGRGNFPPRFSGLQFPNYSSELNVNALELDDSALYLCASSLTGVEQYFGPGTRLTVT.